This T cell receptor beta chain was sequenced in a study of shared clonotypes between healthy human individuals. The CDR3 has 15 residues. In germline, CDR1 is LGHNA, CDR2 YNFKEQ. Losses at the gene ends were 4 bases for V and 0 bases for J; bases not matched to a gene: 6. As processed by the authors: Quality scores were absent from the junction-only immunoSEQ sequences, so filtering differed. Produced via immunoSEQ multiplex PCR; TCRdb's table is partial and in-frame only. D and trimming come from the DNA, and the V and J calls and clone size come from that table. The sample contains about 2,100,000 clones, 85% to 95% of which appear only once. A remark on this clone: Its antigen is not identified. Different DNA sequences within this sample yield the same CDR3.

In the naive CD8 group, cells lacked CD45RO and were positively selected for CCR7, so terminally differentiated effector memory CD45RA+ cells were left out. Donors were Caucasian adults residing in Nashville, Tennessee, USA. Overall study findings and caveats: Larger estimated richness was generally seen in naive subsets than in memory subsets. Large depth notwithstanding, sorted-subset sequencing proved incomplete by rarefaction.

This rearrangement joins TRBV4-2 to TRBJ2-7, with 7 bases aligning to TRBD2. The material sequenced was naive CD8+ T cells from PBMCs. The receptor comes from a young man in good health. Some clones in this sample may be carry-over from other donors' samples. CDR3 sequence: CASSPEAGSSYEQYF. The CDR3 bases are TGTGCCAGCAGCCCCGAAGCGGGAAGCTCCTACGAGCAGTACTTC.